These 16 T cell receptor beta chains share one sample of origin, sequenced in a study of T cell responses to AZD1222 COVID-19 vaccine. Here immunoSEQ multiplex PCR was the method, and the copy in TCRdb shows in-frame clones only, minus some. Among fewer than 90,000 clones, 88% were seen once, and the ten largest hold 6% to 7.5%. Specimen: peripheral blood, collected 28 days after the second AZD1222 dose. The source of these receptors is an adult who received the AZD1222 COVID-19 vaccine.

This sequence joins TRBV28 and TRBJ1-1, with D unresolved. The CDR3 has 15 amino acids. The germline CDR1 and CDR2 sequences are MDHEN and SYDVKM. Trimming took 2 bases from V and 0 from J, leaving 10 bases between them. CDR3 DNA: TGTGCCAGCAGTTTAGCACAGATGATGAACACTGAAGCTTTCTTT. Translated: CASSLAQMMNTEAFF.

In DNA, the CDR3 is TGTGCCAGCAGCCCGTACGGATTAGAAGAGCAGTTCTTC. Translated: CASSPYGLEEQFF. The V and J genes are TRBV27 and TRBJ2-1; D uncertain. With 6 bases removed from V and 10 bases from J, the gap between germline ends came to 16 bases. The CDR3 contains 13 residues. Germline CDR1 reads MNHEY; CDR2 reads SMNVEV (reference sequence).

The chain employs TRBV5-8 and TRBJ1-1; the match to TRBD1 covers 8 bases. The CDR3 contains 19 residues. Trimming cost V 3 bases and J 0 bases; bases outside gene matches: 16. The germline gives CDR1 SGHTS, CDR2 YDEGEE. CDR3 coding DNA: TGTGCCAGCAGCTGGAGGACAGGGTTCCACTACGATTTGAACACTGAAGCTTTCTTT. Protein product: CASSWRTGFHYDLNTEAFF.

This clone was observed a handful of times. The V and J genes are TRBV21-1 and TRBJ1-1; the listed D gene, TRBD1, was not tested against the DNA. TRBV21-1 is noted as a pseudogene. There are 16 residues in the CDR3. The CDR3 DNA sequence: TGTGCCAGCAGCAAAGAGAGGGACAGTGCGGACACTGAAGCTTTCTTT. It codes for CASSKERDSADTEAFF.

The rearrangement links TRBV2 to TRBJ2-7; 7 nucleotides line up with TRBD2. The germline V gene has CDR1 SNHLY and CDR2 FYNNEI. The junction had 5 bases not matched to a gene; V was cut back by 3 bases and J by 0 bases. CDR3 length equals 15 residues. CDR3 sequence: CASSETSYYSYEQYF. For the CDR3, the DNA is TGTGCCAGCAGTGAGACTAGCTACTACTCCTACGAGCAGTACTTC. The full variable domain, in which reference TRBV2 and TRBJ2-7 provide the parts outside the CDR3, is EPEVTQTPSHQVTQMGQEVILRCVPISNHLYFYWYRQILGQKVEFLVSFYNNEISEKSEIFDDQFSVERPDGSNFTLKIRSTKLEDSAMYFCASSETSYYSYEQYFGPGTRLTVT.

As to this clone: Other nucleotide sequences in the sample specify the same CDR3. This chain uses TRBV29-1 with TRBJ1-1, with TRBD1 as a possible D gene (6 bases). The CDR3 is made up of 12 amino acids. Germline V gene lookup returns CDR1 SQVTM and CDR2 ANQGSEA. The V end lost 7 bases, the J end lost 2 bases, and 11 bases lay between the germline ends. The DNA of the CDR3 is TGCAGCGCCAGGGGACTTAACACTGAAGCTTTCTTT. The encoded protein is CSARGLNTEAFF.

The CDR3 is CASSLSAVLRETQYF. The CDR3 DNA follows: TGTGCCAGCAGCTTATCGGCGGTCCTCCGGGAGACCCAGTACTTC. This chain links TRBV7-6 with TRBJ2-5, with D hard to call. This CDR3 spans 15 amino acids. V dropped 2 bases and J dropped 5 bases, with 15 bases sitting between them. Looked up from germline, CDR1 is SGHVS and CDR2 is FNYEAQ. Combining the CDR3 with reference TRBV7-6 and TRBJ2-5 gives the whole variable domain GAGVSQSPRYKVTKRGQDVALRCDPISGHVSLYWYRQALGQGPEFLTYFNYEAQQDKSGLPNDRFSAERPEGSISTLTIQRTEQRDSAMYRCASSLSAVLRETQYFGPGTRLLVL.

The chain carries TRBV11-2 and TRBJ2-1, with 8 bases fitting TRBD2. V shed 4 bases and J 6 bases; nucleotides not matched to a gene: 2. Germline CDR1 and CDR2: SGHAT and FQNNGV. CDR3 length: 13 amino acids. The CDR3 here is CASSWTSLNEQFF. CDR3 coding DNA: TGTGCCAGCAGCTGGACTAGCCTCAATGAGCAGTTCTTC.

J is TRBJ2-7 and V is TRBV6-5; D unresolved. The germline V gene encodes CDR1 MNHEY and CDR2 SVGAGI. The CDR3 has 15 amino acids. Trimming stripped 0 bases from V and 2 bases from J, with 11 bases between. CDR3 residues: CASSYSAVRAYEQYF. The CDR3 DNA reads TGTGCCAGCAGTTACTCAGCCGTTAGGGCCTACGAGCAGTACTTC.

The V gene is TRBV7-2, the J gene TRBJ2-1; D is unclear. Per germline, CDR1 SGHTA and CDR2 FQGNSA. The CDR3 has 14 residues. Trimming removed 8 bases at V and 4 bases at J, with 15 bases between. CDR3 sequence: CASRSYQEYNEQFF. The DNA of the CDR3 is TGTGCCAGCCGCTCGTACCAGGAATACAATGAGCAGTTCTTC.

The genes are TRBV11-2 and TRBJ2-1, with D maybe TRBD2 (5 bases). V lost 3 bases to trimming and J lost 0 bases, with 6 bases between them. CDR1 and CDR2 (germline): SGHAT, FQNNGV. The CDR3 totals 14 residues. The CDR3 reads CASSFRGSYNEQFF. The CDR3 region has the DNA TGTGCCAGCAGCTTCCGGGGCTCCTACAATGAGCAGTTCTTC.

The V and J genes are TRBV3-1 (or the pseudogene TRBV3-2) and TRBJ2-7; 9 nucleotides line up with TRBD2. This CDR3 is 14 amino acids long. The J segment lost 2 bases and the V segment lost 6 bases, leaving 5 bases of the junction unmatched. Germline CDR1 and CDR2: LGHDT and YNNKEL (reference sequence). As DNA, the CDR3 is TGTGCCAGCAGTCAACTAGCGGGTCCCTACGAGCAGTACTTC. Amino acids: CASSQLAGPYEQYF.

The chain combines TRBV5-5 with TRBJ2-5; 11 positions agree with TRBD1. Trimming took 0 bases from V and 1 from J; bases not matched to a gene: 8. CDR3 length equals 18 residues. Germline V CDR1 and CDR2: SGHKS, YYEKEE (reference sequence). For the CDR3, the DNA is TGTGCCAGCAGCTTGGGTTTAGTTGGGACAGGGGGCCAAGAGACCCAGTACTTC. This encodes CASSLGLVGTGGQETQYF.

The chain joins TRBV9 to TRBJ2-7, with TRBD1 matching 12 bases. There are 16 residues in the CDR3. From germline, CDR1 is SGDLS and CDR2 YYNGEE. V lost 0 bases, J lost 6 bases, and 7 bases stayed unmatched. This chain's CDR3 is CASSVATGQGAGEQYF. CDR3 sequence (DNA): TGTGCCAGCAGCGTAGCTACGGGACAGGGGGCAGGCGAGCAGTACTTC.

The CDR3 DNA reads TGTGCCAGCAGCCGGGACCCCAGCTCCTACAATGAGCAGTTCTTC. Protein: CASSRDPSSYNEQFF. The chain uses TRBV6-5 and TRBJ2-1; D is perhaps TRBD1 or TRBD2 (5 bases each). The germline V gene has CDR1 MNHEY and CDR2 SVGAGI. V dropped 6 bases and J dropped 0 bases, with 12 bases sitting between them. This CDR3 region has 15 residues.

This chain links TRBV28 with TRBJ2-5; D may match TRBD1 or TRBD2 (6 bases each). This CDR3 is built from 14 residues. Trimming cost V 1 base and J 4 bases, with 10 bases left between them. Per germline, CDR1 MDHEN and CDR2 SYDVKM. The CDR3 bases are TGTGCCAGCAGTTTATTTAGGGGGGTAGAGACCCAGTACTTC. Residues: CASSLFRGVETQYF.